This T cell receptor beta chain originates from a study of CD8+CD57+ T cells in acquired aplastic anemia (dated by TCRdb to the late 2010s). Study-wide context: DNA extracted from sorted CD4+ and CD8+ cells had a mean of about 3.2 ug, with a range of 0.2 to 27.4 ug. CD8+CD57+ expansion was defined as a frequency above the mean frequency observed in healthy subjects.

The paper as a whole reports these results and caveats: Roughly 30 CD8+ CDR3 sequences were shared between patients and controls but appeared highly expressed in patients and within their immunodominant clones. Patients and healthy controls showed no significant difference in CD8+ Simpson's diversity (P=0.060).

V is cut by 6 bases and J by 5 bases, and the space between the germline ends is 8 bases. The germline V gene specifies ENHRY as CDR1 and SYGVKD as CDR2. Spanning cysteine to phenylalanine, the CDR3 consists of 13 amino acids. Of the read, only the CDR3 DNA is kept; its 39 bases are in frame from base 1. Genomic DNA served as template for TCR beta VDJ combination and CDR3 sequence profiling. TCR repertoire sequencing was run on an Illumina HiSeq 2000. The original methods were these. Repertoires were assessed using TRBV/TRBJ rearrangement plots, CDR3 size and DJ length profiles, and Simpson's diversity index. Whichever DNA sequence was most abundant in the deep sequencing data was defined as the immunodominant clone. CDR3 amino acid sequences were screened for sharing across subjects and were compared with published repertoires and the VDJdb database. TCRdb passed the public sequencing reads through fastp at Q25 and MiXCR, retaining productive beta sequences. One record per CDR3 amino acid sequence lists the most common genes and DNA. The V and J calls were determined by TCRdb, not by the authors. The sample table shows 150,000 or so distinct CDR3 sequences, and roughly 43% are seen once. The biggest ten clones account for about 1.2% of the sample.

As to this clonotype: Its antigen remains unidentified. Within one base of it there is no much larger clone, and no base qualities were kept.

Expansion of CD8+CD57+ cells had been shown by flow cytometry in the patients chosen for sequencing. Every patient had severe acquired aplastic anemia, diagnosed using the International Study of Aplastic Anemia and Agranulocytosis and Camitta criteria. At the time blood was sampled, none of the patients had received any therapy. In this study, sorted CD4+ and CD8+ T cells from the blood of healthy subjects and of severe aplastic anemia patients had their TCR repertoires deep-sequenced. In the USA, patient enrollment took place under clinicaltrials.gov protocols 00001620, 01623167, 00001397, 00071045, 00081523 and 00961064. Ficoll-Paque density gradient centrifugation was used to isolate peripheral blood mononuclear cells. Before DNA extraction, CD4+ and CD8+ T cells were sorted with FACS or magnetic beads.

The sequence links TRBV10-3 to TRBJ1-6; no D gene is confidently identified. Material for sequencing was sorted CD4+, CD8+, or CD8+CD57+ T cells (not recorded which) from PBMCs. The clonotype comes from a human donor with aplastic anemia. The nucleotide sequence reads TGTGCCATCAGCCCCGTAAATAATTCACCCCTCCACTTT. Translated, this is CAISPVNNSPLHF.